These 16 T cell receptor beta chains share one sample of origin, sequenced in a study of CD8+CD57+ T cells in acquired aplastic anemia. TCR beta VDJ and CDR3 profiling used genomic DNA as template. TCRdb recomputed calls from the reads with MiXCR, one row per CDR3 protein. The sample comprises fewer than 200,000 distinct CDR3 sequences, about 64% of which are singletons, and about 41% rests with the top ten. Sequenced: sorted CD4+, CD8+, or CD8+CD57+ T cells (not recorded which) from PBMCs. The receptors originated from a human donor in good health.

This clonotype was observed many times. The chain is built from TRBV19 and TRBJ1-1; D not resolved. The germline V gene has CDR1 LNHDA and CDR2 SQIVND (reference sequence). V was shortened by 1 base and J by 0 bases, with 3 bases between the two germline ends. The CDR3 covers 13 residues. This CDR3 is CASSIVVNTEAFF. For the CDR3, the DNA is TGTGCCAGTAGTATAGTAGTGAACACTGAAGCTTTCTTT.

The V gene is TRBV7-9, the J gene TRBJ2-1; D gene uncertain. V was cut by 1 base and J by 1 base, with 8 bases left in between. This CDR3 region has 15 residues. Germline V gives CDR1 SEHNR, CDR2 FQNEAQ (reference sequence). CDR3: CASSLVVASYNEQFF. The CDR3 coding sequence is TGTGCCAGCAGCTTAGTGGTAGCATCCTACAATGAGCAGTTCTTC. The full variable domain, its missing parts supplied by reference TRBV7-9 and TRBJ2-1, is DTGVSQNPRHKITKRGQNVTFRCDPISEHNRLYWYRQTLGQGPEFLTYFQNEAQLEKSRLLSDRFSAERPKGSFSTLEIQRTEQGDSAMYLCASSLVVASYNEQFFGPGTRLTVL.

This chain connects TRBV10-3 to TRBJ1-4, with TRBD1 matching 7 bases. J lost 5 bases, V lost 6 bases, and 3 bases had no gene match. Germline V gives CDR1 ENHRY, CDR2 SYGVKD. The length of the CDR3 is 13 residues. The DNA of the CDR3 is TGTGCCATCAGAGGGACAGAAAATGAAAAACTGTTTTTT. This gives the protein CAIRGTENEKLFF.

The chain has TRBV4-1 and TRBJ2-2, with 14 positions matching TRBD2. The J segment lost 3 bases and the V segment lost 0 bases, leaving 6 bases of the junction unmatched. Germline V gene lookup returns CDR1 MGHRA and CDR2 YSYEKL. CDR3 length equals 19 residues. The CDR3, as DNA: TGCGCCAGCAGCCAAGATCGGGGGACTAGCGGGAGAGACACCGGGGAGCTGTTTTTT. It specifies CASSQDRGTSGRDTGELFF.

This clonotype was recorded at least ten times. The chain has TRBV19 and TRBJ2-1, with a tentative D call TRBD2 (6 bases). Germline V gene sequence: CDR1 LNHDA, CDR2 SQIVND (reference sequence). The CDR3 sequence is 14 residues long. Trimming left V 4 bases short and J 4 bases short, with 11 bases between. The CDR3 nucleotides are TGTGCCAGTAGTAGTGAACTAGCTTACAATGAGCAGTTCTTC. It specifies CASSSELAYNEQFF.

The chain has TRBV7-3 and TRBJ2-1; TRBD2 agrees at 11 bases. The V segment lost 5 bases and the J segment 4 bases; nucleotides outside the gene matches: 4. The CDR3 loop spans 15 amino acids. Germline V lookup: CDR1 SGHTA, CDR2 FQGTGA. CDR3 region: CASSTGTSGYNEQFF. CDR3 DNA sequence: TGTGCCAGCAGCACCGGGACTAGCGGTTACAATGAGCAGTTCTTC. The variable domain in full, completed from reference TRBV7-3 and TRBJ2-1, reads GAGVSQTPSNKVTEKGKYVELRCDPISGHTALYWYRQSLGQGPEFLIYFQGTGAADDSGLPNDRFFAVRPEGSVSTLKIQRTERGDSAVYLCASSTGTSGYNEQFFGPGTRLTVL.

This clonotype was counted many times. The DNA for the CDR3 is TGCAGCGTTGAAAGGGGGTGGGGGGGCGGAACCGGGGAGCTGTTTTTT. Residues: CSVERGWGGGTGELFF. The chain recombines TRBV29-1 with TRBJ2-2; tentatively, D is TRBD2 (7 bases). Germline V gene sequence: CDR1 SQVTM, CDR2 ANQGSEA. The CDR3 consists of 16 residues. V shed 2 bases and J shed 5 bases, with 18 bases lying between them.

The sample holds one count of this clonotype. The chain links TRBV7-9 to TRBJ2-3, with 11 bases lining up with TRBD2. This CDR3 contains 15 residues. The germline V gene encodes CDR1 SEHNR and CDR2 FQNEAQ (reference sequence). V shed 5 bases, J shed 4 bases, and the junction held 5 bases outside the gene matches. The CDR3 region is CASSKTSGEADTQYF. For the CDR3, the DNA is TGTGCCAGCAGCAAGACTAGCGGGGAGGCAGATACGCAGTATTTT. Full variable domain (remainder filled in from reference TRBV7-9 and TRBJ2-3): DTGVSQNPRHKITKRGQNVTFRCDPISEHNRLYWYRQTLGQGPEFLTYFQNEAQLEKSRLLSDRFSAERPKGSFSTLEIQRTEQGDSAMYLCASSKTSGEADTQYFGPGTRLTVL.

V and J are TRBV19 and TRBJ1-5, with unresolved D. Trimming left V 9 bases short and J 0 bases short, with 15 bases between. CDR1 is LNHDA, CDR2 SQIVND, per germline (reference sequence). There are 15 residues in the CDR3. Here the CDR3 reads CASSYSSISNQPQHF. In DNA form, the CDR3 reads TGTGCCAGCAGTTACTCGAGCATTAGCAATCAGCCCCAGCATTTT.

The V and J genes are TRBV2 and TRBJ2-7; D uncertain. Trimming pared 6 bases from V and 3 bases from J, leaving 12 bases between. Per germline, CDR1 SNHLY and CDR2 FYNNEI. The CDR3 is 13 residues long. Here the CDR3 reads CASSQAVVYEQYF. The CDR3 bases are TGTGCCAGCAGCCAAGCTGTGGTCTACGAGCAGTACTTC.

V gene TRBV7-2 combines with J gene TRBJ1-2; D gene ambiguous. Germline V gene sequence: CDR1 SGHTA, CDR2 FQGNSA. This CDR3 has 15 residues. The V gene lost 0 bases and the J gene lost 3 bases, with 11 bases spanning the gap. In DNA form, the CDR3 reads TGTGCCAGCAGCTTAGCTGGCGAGGGCTACTATGGCTACACCTTC. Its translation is CASSLAGEGYYGYTF.

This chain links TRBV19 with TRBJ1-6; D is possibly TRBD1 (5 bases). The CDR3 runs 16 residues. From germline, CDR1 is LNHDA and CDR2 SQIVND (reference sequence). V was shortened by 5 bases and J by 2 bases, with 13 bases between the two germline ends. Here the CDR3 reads CASSDSLPTYNSPLHF. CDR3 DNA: TGTGCCAGTAGTGACAGTCTCCCTACCTATAATTCACCCCTCCACTTT.

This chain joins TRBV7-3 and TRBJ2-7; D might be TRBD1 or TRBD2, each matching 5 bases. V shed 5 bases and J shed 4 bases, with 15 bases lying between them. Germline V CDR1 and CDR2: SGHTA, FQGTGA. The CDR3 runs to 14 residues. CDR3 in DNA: TGTGCCAGCAGCAGGGGACCTCAATCGTACGAGCAGTACTTC. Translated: CASSRGPQSYEQYF.

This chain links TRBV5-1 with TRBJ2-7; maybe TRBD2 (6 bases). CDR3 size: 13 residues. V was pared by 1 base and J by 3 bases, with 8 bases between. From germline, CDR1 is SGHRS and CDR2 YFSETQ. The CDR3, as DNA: TGCGCCAGCAGCTTGAACGGGGGCTACGAGCAGTACTTC. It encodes CASSLNGGYEQYF.

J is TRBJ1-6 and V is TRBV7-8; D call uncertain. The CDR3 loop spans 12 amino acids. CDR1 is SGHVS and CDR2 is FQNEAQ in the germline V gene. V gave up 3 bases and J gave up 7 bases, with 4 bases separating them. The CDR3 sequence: CASSLLNSPLHF. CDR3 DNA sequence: TGTGCCAGCAGCTTGTTGAATTCACCCCTCCACTTT.

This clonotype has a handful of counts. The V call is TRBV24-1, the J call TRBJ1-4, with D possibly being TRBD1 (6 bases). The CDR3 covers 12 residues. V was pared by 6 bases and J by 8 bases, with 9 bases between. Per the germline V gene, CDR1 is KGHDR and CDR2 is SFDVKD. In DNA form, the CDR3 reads TGTGCCACCAGTTCGAGGGGGGAAAAACTGTTTTTT. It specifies CATSSRGEKLFF.